This T cell receptor beta chain was retrieved from a study of OX40 agonist ivuxolimab in advanced cancers. The overall study: Dosing consisted of intravenous ivuxolimab at 0.01 to 10 mg/kg every 2 weeks. Findings and limits, study-wide: Mean expanded clone counts were higher in CD8+ than CD4+ T cells. Antigen specificity remained undetermined for the expanded peripheral T cells.

Repertoires were generated with immunoSEQ multiplex PCR, while TCRdb's copy carries only in-frame clones and drops some. The data hold some 50,000 clones, with 83% observed a single time. Notes on this clone: No antigen is known for it.

The sample in question was CD4+ or CD8+ T cells sorted from blood, obtained in a trial of the OX40 agonist ivuxolimab. The receptor was derived from an adult with an advanced solid tumor such as melanoma, head and neck, liver or kidney cancer.

CDR3 region: CASSLVTSGGKDTQYF. The CDR3 nucleotides are TGTGCCAGCAGCTTGGTAACTAGCGGGGGGAAGGATACGCAGTATTTT. The chain links TRBV11-2 to TRBJ2-3; 12 bases match TRBD2. The CDR3 consists of 16 residues. Unmatched junction bases numbered 7, after V lost 3 bases and J lost 6 bases. CDR1 is SGHAT and CDR2 is FQNNGV in the germline V gene.